Shown below are 32 T cell receptor beta chains from a single sample sequenced in a study of cytomegalovirus exposure and HLA in healthy donors. PCR involved 60 Vbeta and 13 Jbeta primers. Clones were read by immunoSEQ multiplex PCR, and TCRdb kept only the in-frame ones, dropping some. Of approximately 110,000 clones listed, about four fifths are singletons. Specimen: PBMCs. Receptors were obtained from a woman aged 55-69 years in good health and CMV-seropositive.

The CDR3 bases are TGTGCCAGCAGGAGGGGGTCCGGTGGCTACACCTTC. Protein sequence: CASRRGSGGYTF. V usage is TRBV25-1 and J usage is TRBJ1-2; D is possibly TRBD1 (6 bases). The CDR3 has 12 residues. The germline V and J ends were trimmed by 6 bases and 7 bases, with 12 bases remaining between them. The germline CDR1 and CDR2 sequences are MGHDK and SYGVNS.

The chain couples TRBV18 to TRBJ1-3, with no clear D. CDR3 length: 14 residues. Germline V gene sequence: CDR1 KGHSH, CDR2 LQKENI. Trimming shortened V by 10 bases and J by 0 bases, and 13 bases separated the two germline ends. DNA for the CDR3: TGTGCCACCCGGCGGGGAACCTCTGGAAACACCATATATTTT. Translated: CATRRGTSGNTIYF.

This clone was picked up one time. The chain carries TRBV30 and TRBJ2-1; 10 nucleotides match TRBD2. The germline V gene encodes CDR1 GTSNPN and CDR2 SVGIG (reference sequence). The CDR3 spans 14 residues. After removal of 4 bases from V and 4 bases from J, the junction contained 4 bases not matched to a gene. The DNA of the CDR3 is TGTGCCTGGACTTTAGCGGGAGGATACAATGAGCAGTTCTTC. Translated: CAWTLAGGYNEQFF.

This clone appeared a few times. The V gene is TRBV2, the J gene TRBJ2-7; TRBD1 agrees at 10 bases. Germline lookup yields CDR1 SNHLY and CDR2 FYNNEI. J lost 1 base, V lost 8 bases, and 5 bases had no gene match. This CDR3 contains 14 residues. The CDR3 sequence is CASSGTGVSYEQYF. The CDR3 region has the DNA TGTGCCAGCTCCGGGACAGGGGTTTCCTACGAGCAGTACTTC.

This chain uses TRBV5-1 with TRBJ2-5, with 11 nucleotides matching TRBD2. Trimming removed 4 bases from V and 4 bases from J; junction bases left unmatched: 15. The CDR3 loop spans 18 amino acids. The V gene's germline CDR1 is SGHRS and CDR2 YFSETQ. The CDR3 DNA sequence: TGCGCCAGCAGCCCATCCACCGTAGCGGGGGGGCTAGGAGAGACCCAGTACTTC. Translating gives CASSPSTVAGGLGETQYF.

This clone appeared once. The rearrangement joins TRBV4-3 to TRBJ2-2, with a tentative D call TRBD2 (7 bases). Germline CDR1 LGHNA, CDR2 YSLEER. CDR3 length: 18 amino acids. V dropped 1 base and J dropped 5 bases, with 20 bases sitting between them. CDR3 in DNA: TGCGCCAGCAGCCAAGGTGGTGGGGCGGGGGCAGAAACCGGGGAGCTGTTTTTT. This gives the protein CASSQGGGAGAETGELFF.

This clone is a singleton in its sample. The V and J genes are TRBV6-5 and TRBJ2-7; 11 bases agree with TRBD2. Germline V gene sequence: CDR1 MNHEY, CDR2 SVGAGI. V shed 7 bases, J shed 4 bases, and the junction held 9 bases outside the gene matches. The CDR3 contains 15 residues. In nucleotides, the CDR3 is TGTGCCAGCACCCCACTAGCGGGAGATGCTTACGAGCAGTACTTC. This encodes CASTPLAGDAYEQYF.

The V call is TRBV7-9, the J call TRBJ2-2, with 9 bases lining up with TRBD1. V gave up 1 base and J gave up 1 base; unmatched junction bases: 1. The CDR3 consists of 16 residues. Germline-derived CDR1 and CDR2 are SEHNR and FQNEAQ (reference sequence). In DNA, the CDR3 is TGTGCCAGCAGCTTAGGGGGACAGGGGAACACCGGGGAGCTGTTTTTT. Its protein is CASSLGGQGNTGELFF.

The DNA for the CDR3 is TGTGCCTGGAGTGTCCTTTCACGCGACAGCCTTGGGGACTATGGCTACACCTTC. Translating it yields CAWSVLSRDSLGDYGYTF. The rearrangement joins TRBV30 to TRBJ1-2; TRBD1 is a possible D gene (5 bases). V dropped 0 bases and J dropped 3 bases, with 23 bases sitting between them. Germline V gene sequence: CDR1 GTSNPN, CDR2 SVGIG (reference sequence). The CDR3 contains 18 residues.

The CDR3 is CASTSQGSRGPFYGYTF. The CDR3 bases are TGCGCCAGCACCAGCCAAGGGTCAAGAGGGCCCTTCTATGGCTACACCTTC. The gene calls are TRBV4-1 and TRBJ1-2; no definite D call. The CDR3 extends over 17 amino acids. V dropped 7 bases and J dropped 4 bases, with 25 bases sitting between them. Germline V gives CDR1 MGHRA, CDR2 YSYEKL.

The chain joins TRBV10-3 to TRBJ2-7; TRBD2 matches at 7 bases. Unmatched junction bases numbered 14, after V lost 10 bases and J lost 5 bases. CDR3 size: 14 residues. Germline CDR1 is ENHRY and CDR2 is SYGVKD. The CDR3 reads CATWDGSSGNEQYF. CDR3 nucleotide sequence: TGTGCCACCTGGGACGGGTCTAGCGGCAACGAGCAGTACTTC.

J is TRBJ2-1 and V is TRBV4-2; 7 positions match TRBD2. The ends lost 3 bases at V and 8 bases at J; junction bases unmatched: 10. From germline, CDR1 is LGHNA and CDR2 YNFKEQ. CDR3 size: 15 residues. The CDR3 protein is CASSHSAGNGYEQFF. The CDR3 DNA reads TGTGCCAGCAGCCATTCAGCGGGAAACGGGTATGAGCAGTTCTTC.

The chain uses TRBV19 and TRBJ2-1; 9 nucleotides agree with TRBD2. From germline, CDR1 is LNHDA and CDR2 SQIVND (reference sequence). The CDR3 loop spans 18 amino acids. V lost 5 bases, J lost 0 bases, and 11 bases stayed unmatched. The CDR3 sequence: CASSGGTSHLSSYNEQFF. The CDR3 DNA follows: TGTGCCAGTAGTGGCGGGACTAGCCATCTCAGCTCCTACAATGAGCAGTTCTTC.

The chain carries TRBV5-1 and TRBJ2-1; 9 positions match TRBD2. Germline V lookup: CDR1 SGHRS, CDR2 YFSETQ. This CDR3 is built from 15 residues. With 0 bases clipped from V and 10 bases from J, the junction kept 8 bases outside the gene matches. The CDR3 sequence is CASSLVGLAAPEQFF. In DNA form, the CDR3 reads TGCGCCAGCAGCTTGGTGGGACTAGCTGCACCCGAGCAGTTCTTC.

This rearrangement joins TRBV6-6 to TRBJ1-2; a weak D match, TRBD1 (5 bases). V lost 2 bases to trimming and J lost 5 bases, with 9 bases between them. The CDR3 extends over 13 amino acids. From germline, CDR1 is MNHNY and CDR2 SVGAGI (reference sequence). CDR3 DNA sequence: TGTGCCAGCAGTTACCCAGGGAAGTATGGCTACACCTTC. The encoded protein is CASSYPGKYGYTF.

The V and J genes are TRBV6-5 and TRBJ2-7; TRBD2 aligns across 8 bases. The junction had 4 bases not matched to a gene; V was cut back by 0 bases and J by 6 bases. The length of the CDR3 is 14 residues. Germline-derived CDR1 and CDR2 are MNHEY and SVGAGI. CDR3 loop: CASSYSDRGGEQYF. The CDR3 DNA reads TGTGCCAGCAGTTACTCCGACCGGGGGGGCGAGCAGTACTTC.

The gene calls are TRBV25-1 and TRBJ1-1; 9 nucleotides match TRBD1. CDR1 is MGHDK, CDR2 SYGVNS, per germline. This CDR3 spans 14 amino acids. V was pared by 3 bases and J by 3 bases, with 2 bases of the junction left unmatched. CDR3 in amino acids: CASSDYRGHTEAFF. CDR3 DNA: TGTGCCAGCAGTGACTACAGGGGGCACACTGAAGCTTTCTTT.

This clone occurred a few times. CDR3 DNA: TGTGCCAGCAGCATTGGGACTAGCGGTTCCTACGAGCAGTACTTC. Encoded protein: CASSIGTSGSYEQYF. The chain couples TRBV7-2 to TRBJ2-7; 11 nucleotides match TRBD2. The CDR3 length is 15 residues. Germline V gives CDR1 SGHTA, CDR2 FQGNSA. J lost 1 base, V lost 5 bases, and 4 bases had no gene match.

This clone has more than one count but fewer than ten. The chain joins TRBV7-2 to TRBJ1-2; the match to TRBD1 covers 8 bases. Losses at the gene ends were 5 bases for V and 6 bases for J; bases not matched to a gene: 8. Per the germline V gene, CDR1 is SGHTA and CDR2 is FQGNSA. The CDR3 is 14 residues long. The CDR3 DNA sequence: TGTGCCAGCAGCGTGGACAGGGCCCGTGATGGCTACACCTTC. This gives the protein CASSVDRARDGYTF.

This clone turned up a few times. This chain uses TRBV7-2 with TRBJ2-3; 13 bases fit TRBD2. Germline values: CDR1 SGHTA, CDR2 FQGNSA. Trimming at V came to 5 bases and at J to 4 bases, leaving 3 bases not matched to a gene. The CDR3 consists of 15 residues. The CDR3 loop is CASSRLAGGPDTQYF. The CDR3 nucleotides are TGTGCCAGCAGCAGACTAGCGGGAGGTCCAGATACGCAGTATTTT.

The J gene is TRBJ1-1, the V gene TRBV20-1; possible D gene TRBD1, 5 bases. Germline values: CDR1 DFQATT, CDR2 SNEGSKA (reference sequence). V dropped 5 bases and J dropped 8 bases, with 12 bases sitting between them. The CDR3 runs 11 residues. The CDR3 DNA sequence: TGCAGTGCTGGGGGGGTATTCGAAGCTTTCTTT. Protein: CSAGGVFEAFF.

The CDR3, as DNA: TGCGCCAGCAGCACGAGGACAGGGGGAGAAAAACTGTTTTTT. Its protein is CASSTRTGGEKLFF. The genes are TRBV5-1 and TRBJ1-4, with 10 bases fitting TRBD1. Trimming removed 4 bases from V and 8 bases from J; junction bases left unmatched: 5. Germline loops: CDR1 SGHRS, CDR2 YFSETQ. The CDR3 covers 14 residues.

The V and J genes are TRBV7-3 and TRBJ2-5, with no clear D. CDR3 length: 14 residues. V gave up 6 bases and J gave up 7 bases, with 18 bases separating them. Germline V lookup: CDR1 SGHTA, CDR2 FQGTGA. The CDR3 DNA reads TGTGCCAGCAGTCCCCCGACTCCTCCGCGGACCCAGTACTTC. Its translation is CASSPPTPPRTQYF.

CDR3 in DNA: TGTGCCAGCAGCCCTAGTCCCGGACTAGCCTACGAGCAGTACTTC. This gives the protein CASSPSPGLAYEQYF. J is TRBJ2-7 and V is TRBV7-9; 7 bases are a match to TRBD2. Germline CDR1 and CDR2: SEHNR and FQNEAQ (reference sequence). The CDR3 contains 15 residues. The V and J ends lost 5 bases and 2 bases, in that order; junction bases with no gene match: 9.

The chain combines TRBV15 with TRBJ2-7; 7 bases match TRBD1. Per germline, CDR1 LNHNV and CDR2 YYDKDF (reference sequence). The V segment lost 0 bases and the J segment 7 bases; nucleotides outside the gene matches: 9. The CDR3 runs to 15 residues. The CDR3 nucleotides are TGTGCCACCAGCAGAGATCAGTTGAGGGGGCAAGAGCAGTACTTC. This encodes CATSRDQLRGQEQYF. Full variable domain (missing parts from reference TRBV15 and TRBJ2-7): DAMVIQNPRYQVTQFGKPVTLSCSQTLNHNVMYWYQQKSSQAPKLLFHYYDKDFNNEADTPDNFQSRRPNTSFCFLDIRSPGLGDTAMYLCATSRDQLRGQEQYFGPGTRLTVT.

The chain recombines TRBV28 with TRBJ1-1, with D perhaps matching TRBD1 (5 bases). With 5 bases removed from V and 4 bases from J, the gap between germline ends came to 11 bases. This CDR3 is built from 13 residues. Germline CDR1 is MDHEN and CDR2 is SYDVKM. CDR3 amino acids: CASSIRQPTEAFF. CDR3 in DNA: TGTGCCAGCAGTATCCGACAGCCCACTGAAGCTTTCTTT.

This sequence joins TRBV6-5 and TRBJ2-7, with D unclear. Germline assignment: CDR1 MNHEY and CDR2 SVGAGI. This CDR3 is 11 amino acids long. The ends were cut back, 5 bases at V and 5 bases at J, with 7 bases in the middle. The CDR3 region is CASSGRDEQYF. The CDR3 DNA reads TGTGCCAGCAGTGGTCGAGACGAGCAGTACTTC.

In its sample, this clone was seen a few times. V is TRBV7-2 and J is TRBJ2-7; D is possibly TRBD1 (6 bases). Germline CDR1 reads SGHTA; CDR2 reads FQGNSA. Trimming stripped 1 base from V and 4 bases from J, with 8 bases between. This CDR3 is 13 amino acids long. The CDR3 region is CASSLGGGYEQYF. For the CDR3, the DNA is TGTGCCAGCAGCTTAGGAGGGGGATACGAGCAGTACTTC. The whole variable domain, remainder taken from reference TRBV7-2 and TRBJ2-7, is GAGVSQSPSNKVTEKGKDVELRCDPISGHTALYWYRQSLGQGLEFLIYFQGNSAPDKSGLPSDRFSAERTGGSVSTLTIQRTQQEDSAVYLCASSLGGGYEQYFGPGTRLTVT.

The chain couples TRBV11-2 to TRBJ1-2; 10 bases fit TRBD1. With 4 bases clipped from V and 7 bases from J, the junction kept 12 bases outside the gene matches. The V gene's germline CDR1 is SGHAT and CDR2 FQNNGV. The CDR3 length is 16 residues. The CDR3 protein is CASSYSTGQGRPGYTF. CDR3 sequence (DNA): TGTGCCAGCAGCTATAGTACGGGACAGGGGAGACCTGGCTACACCTTC.

The chain has TRBV5-1 and TRBJ2-1; D possibly corresponds to TRBD2 (6 bases). Germline V gene lookup returns CDR1 SGHRS and CDR2 YFSETQ. The CDR3 length is 15 residues. V was clipped by 0 bases and J by 4 bases, with 11 bases between them. The CDR3 DNA is TGCGCCAGCAGCTTGGCCCTCAGCGGGTACAATGAGCAGTTCTTC. Its translation is CASSLALSGYNEQFF.

The chain links TRBV10-2 to TRBJ2-5; 9 bases are shared with TRBD2. Trimming took 7 bases from V and 4 from J; bases not matched to a gene: 13. Per germline, CDR1 WSHSY and CDR2 SAAADI. The CDR3 covers 16 residues. The CDR3 coding sequence is TGCGCCAGCACTCTCGCGGGGGGGGCGGCAGGAGAGACCCAGTACTTC. As protein: CASTLAGGAAGETQYF.

The V and J genes are TRBV5-8 and TRBJ2-7, with TRBD2 matching over 9 bases. The CDR3 sequence is 15 residues long. Germline V gives CDR1 SGHTS, CDR2 YDEGEE. V trimming: 4 bases; J trimming: 6 bases; junction bases outside the gene matches: 11. This chain's CDR3 is CASSKGLALRSEQYF. As DNA, the CDR3 is TGTGCCAGCAGCAAGGGACTAGCCCTACGGAGCGAGCAGTACTTC.